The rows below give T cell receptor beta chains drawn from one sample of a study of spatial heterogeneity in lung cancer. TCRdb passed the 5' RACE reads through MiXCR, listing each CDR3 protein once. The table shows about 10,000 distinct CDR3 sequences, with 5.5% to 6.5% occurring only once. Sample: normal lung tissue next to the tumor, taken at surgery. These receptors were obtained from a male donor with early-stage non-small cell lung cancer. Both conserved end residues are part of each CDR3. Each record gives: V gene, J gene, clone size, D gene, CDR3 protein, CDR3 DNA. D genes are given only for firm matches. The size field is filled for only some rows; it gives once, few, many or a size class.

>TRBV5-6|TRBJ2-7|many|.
CASTWTGPSYEQYF
TGTGCCAGCACCTGGACCGGGCCCTCCTACGAGCAGTACTTC
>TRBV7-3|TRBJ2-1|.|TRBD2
CASSPGGGGSYNEQFF
TGTGCCAGCAGCCCCGGCGGGGGGGGATCATACAATGAGCAGTTCTTC
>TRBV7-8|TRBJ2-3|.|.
CASSLAGPDTQYF
TGTGCCAGCAGCTTAGCAGGGCCAGATACGCAGTATTTT
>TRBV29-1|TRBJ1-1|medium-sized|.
CSSQERSEAFF
TGCAGCTCGCAAGAACGGTCTGAAGCTTTCTTT
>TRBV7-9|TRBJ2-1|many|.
CASSPPGPQVQSYNEQFF
TGTGCCAGCAGCCCGCCGGGACCACAAGTCCAGTCCTACAATGAGCAGTTCTTC
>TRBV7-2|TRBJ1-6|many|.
CASSPTPDSSPLHF
TGTGCCAGCAGCCCTACCCCTGATTCTTCACCCCTCCACTTT
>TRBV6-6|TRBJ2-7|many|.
CASSSREEGSHEQYF
TGTGCCAGCAGTTCCCGCGAGGAGGGTTCCCACGAGCAGTACTTC
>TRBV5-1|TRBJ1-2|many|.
CASSLVGNYGYTF
TGCGCCAGCAGCTTGGTCGGGAACTATGGCTACACCTTC
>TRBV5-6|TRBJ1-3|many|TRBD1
CASSLMDRHSGNTIYF
TGTGCCAGCAGCTTGATGGACAGGCACTCTGGAAACACCATATATTTT
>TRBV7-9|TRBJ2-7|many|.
CASSIRTGYHEQYF
TGTGCCAGCAGCATCCGCACAGGGTACCACGAGCAGTACTTC
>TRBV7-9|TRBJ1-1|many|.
CVSSLAQGTEAFF
TGTGTCAGCAGCTTAGCTCAGGGAACTGAAGCTTTCTTT
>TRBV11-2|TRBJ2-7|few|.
CASSLGAGIYEQYF
TGTGCCAGCAGCTTGGGGGCGGGGATCTACGAGCAGTACTTC
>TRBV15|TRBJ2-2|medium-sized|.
CATSSGRAVAGYTGELFF
TGTGCCACCAGCTCAGGTCGAGCGGTGGCAGGGTACACCGGGGAGCTGTTTTTT
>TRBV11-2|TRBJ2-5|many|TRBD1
CASSLAQTGGGTQYF
TGTGCCAGCAGCTTAGCCCAAACAGGGGGAGGGACCCAGTACTTC
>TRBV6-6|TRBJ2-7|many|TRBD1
CASSYPNGQGRDEQYF
TGTGCCAGCAGTTACCCGAATGGACAGGGCCGGGACGAGCAGTACTTC
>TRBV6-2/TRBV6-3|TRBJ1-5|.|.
CASGDSNQPQHF
TGTGCCAGTGGGGATAGCAATCAGCCCCAGCATTTT
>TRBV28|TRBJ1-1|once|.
CANRAGTRNTEAFF
TGTGCCAACAGGGCGGGGACTAGGAACACTGAAGCTTTCTTT
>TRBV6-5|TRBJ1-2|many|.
CASSYSNLMGYTF
TGTGCCAGCAGTTACTCGAACCTGATGGGCTACACCTTC
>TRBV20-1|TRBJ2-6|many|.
CSALSGANVLTF
TGCAGTGCTCTCTCTGGGGCCAACGTCCTGACTTTC
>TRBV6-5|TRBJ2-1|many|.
CASSSPTRRDNEQFF
TGTGCCAGCAGTTCTCCGACTAGGAGGGACAATGAGCAGTTCTTC